This record covers a single TCR beta chain. The data are from a study of untreated major depressive disorder. Repertoires were generated with immunoSEQ multiplex PCR, while TCRdb's copy carries only in-frame clones and drops some. Among about 21,000 clones listed, roughly 91% were seen once. V was shortened by 2 bases and J by 2 bases, with 7 bases between the two germline ends. CDR3 length: 13 amino acids. Germline CDR1 and CDR2: SGHRS and YFSETQ. This TCR came from a middle-aged woman in good health. The chain links TRBV5-1 to TRBJ2-5; D call uncertain. The sequenced material came from CD4+ T cells from PBMCs. The CDR3 bases are TGCGCCAGCAGCTTTACAGAACAAGAGACCCAGTACTTC. It codes for CASSFTEQETQYF.